The source of this T cell receptor beta chain is a study of prognosis after radiotherapy for stage I lung cancer. Using two-round multiplex PCR, the authors amplified TCR beta CDR3 from genomic DNA. For every TRBV and TRBJ gene, a specific primer was used in first-round PCR. Universal primers primed the second round of PCR. TCRdb re-called the multiplex PCR reads through MiXCR, storing one row per CDR3 protein. The table shows 15,000 to 20,000 distinct CDR3 sequences, with around 30% occurring only once. This clonotype was seen many times. CDR3 length: 16 amino acids. Trimming at V came to 6 bases and at J to 7 bases, leaving 15 bases not matched to a gene. The germline V gene encodes CDR1 SQVTM and CDR2 ANQGSEA.

This specimen was PBMCs, taken before or after stereotactic body radiation therapy (not recorded which). The genes are TRBV29-1 and TRBJ1-2; 12 bases match TRBD1. The sequence derives from a donor aged 50 or older with non-small cell lung cancer. The chain's CDR3 is CSVRHGGQGAGGGYTF. The CDR3 DNA is TGCAGCGTCCGACATGGGGGACAGGGGGCGGGTGGTGGCTACACCTTC. The entire variable domain, with the rest obtained from reference TRBV29-1 and TRBJ1-2, is as follows: SAVISQKPSRDICQRGTSLTIQCQVDSQVTMMFWYRQQPGQSLTLIATANQGSEATYESGFVIDKFPISRPNLTFSTLTVSNMSPEDSSIYLCSVRHGGQGAGGGYTFGSGTRLTVV.